The next 26 T cell receptor beta chains were all read from a single sample in a study of monozygotic twins with inflammatory bowel disease. TCRdb re-called the 5' RACE reads; every CDR3 protein appears as one record, without DNA. The listing records 110,000 to 150,000 distinct CDR3 sequences. The sequencing sample was made of blood. The source is a human donor with ulcerative colitis or Crohn's disease, or a healthy co-twin of an affected twin (not recorded which).

V is TRBV20-1 and J is TRBJ2-7; TCRdb's D call, TRBD2, is unchecked because there is no DNA. From germline, CDR1 is DFQATT and CDR2 SNEGSKA (reference sequence). There are 14 residues in the CDR3. CDR3 protein: CSTLGAGGRYEQYF.

This chain uses TRBV29-1 with TRBJ1-1. CDR1 and CDR2 (germline): SQVTM, ANQGSEA. The CDR3 spans 14 residues. CDR3 sequence reads: CSVDARRGSTEAFF.

This chain uses TRBV9 with TRBJ1-2. The germline CDR1 and CDR2 sequences are SGDLS and YYNGEE. This CDR3 comprises 13 residues. The CDR3 loop reads CASSVEHLPGYTF.

This chain uses TRBV18 with TRBJ2-5; the D call from TCRdb, TRBD1, cannot be confirmed without DNA. Germline loops: CDR1 KGHSH, CDR2 LQKENI. The CDR3 totals 17 residues. The CDR3 is CASSPPLPQGQQETQYF.

The J gene is TRBJ2-1, the V gene TRBV4-1; TCRdb outputs TRBD2, but without DNA this stays unchecked. The CDR3 is made up of 17 amino acids. CDR1 and CDR2 (germline): MGHRA, YSYEKL. The CDR3 sequence is CASSQGGGTSGRVEQFF.

CDR3 sequence reads: CASGSGDPVDIQYF. V gene TRBV12-5 combines with J gene TRBJ2-4; the D gene TCRdb calls, TRBD1, cannot be checked with no DNA. This CDR3 spans 14 amino acids. CDR1 and CDR2 from the germline V gene are LGHNT and FRNRAP. Supplemented by reference TRBV12-5 and TRBJ2-4, the full variable domain reads DARVTQTPRHKVTEMGQEVTMRCQPILGHNTVFWYRQTMMQGLELLAYFRNRAPLDDSGMPKDRFSAEMPDATLATLKIQPSEPRDSAVYFCASGSGDPVDIQYFGAGTRLSVL.

The chain uses TRBV18 and TRBJ1-1. Germline V gene sequence: CDR1 KGHSH, CDR2 LQKENI. The CDR3 sequence is 15 residues long. The CDR3 region is CASSPPGPKNTEAFF.

The rearrangement joins TRBV20-1 to TRBJ2-7; the D call of TRBD1 rests on TCRdb alone, since no DNA is present to check it. The germline V gene has CDR1 DFQATT and CDR2 SNEGSKA (reference sequence). The CDR3 has 13 residues. CDR3 protein: CSARGQGNYEQYF.

V usage is TRBV5-4 and J usage is TRBJ2-1; TCRdb's assignment of TRBD2 cannot be checked, as there is no DNA. The germline V gene has CDR1 SGHNT and CDR2 YYREEE (reference sequence). The CDR3 runs 14 residues. CDR3 amino acids: CASSLTTTYNERFF.

The chain links TRBV19 to TRBJ2-2; TCRdb calls TRBD2, which cannot be checked without DNA. From germline, CDR1 is LNHDA and CDR2 SQIVND (reference sequence). There are 15 residues in the CDR3. The chain's CDR3 is CASSIQRLNTGELFF.

The chain uses TRBV27 and TRBJ1-1. Germline CDR1 MNHEY, CDR2 SMNVEV (reference sequence). This CDR3 is 16 amino acids long. The CDR3 region is CASSFLLTGRNTEAFF.

The chain joins TRBV4-3 to TRBJ1-2. The CDR3 length is 14 residues. CDR1 LGHNA and CDR2 YSLEER come from the germline V gene. The CDR3 spells CASSQDLASARYTF.

CDR3 amino acids: CASSFQGRETQYF. The V call is TRBV28, the J call TRBJ2-5; TCRdb designates TRBD1, a call that cannot be tested without DNA. The CDR3 consists of 13 residues. Germline V gene data show CDR1 as MDHEN and CDR2 as SYDVKM.

This chain joins TRBV5-1 and TRBJ1-6; TCRdb returns TRBD1, unconfirmable since there is no DNA. CDR3 size: 14 residues. CDR1 is SGHRS and CDR2 is YFSETQ in the germline V gene. The CDR3 reads CASRKADGGGLLHF.

J is TRBJ1-1 and V is TRBV7-9. CDR3 length: 11 amino acids. Germline V gene sequence: CDR1 SEHNR, CDR2 FQNEAQ (reference sequence). The CDR3 region is CASSILSEAFF. The full variable domain, completed using reference TRBV7-9 and TRBJ1-1, is DTGVSQNPRHKITKRGQNVTFRCDPISEHNRLYWYRQTLGQGPEFLTYFQNEAQLEKSRLLSDRFSAERPKGSFSTLEIQRTEQGDSAMYLCASSILSEAFFGQGTRLTVV.

The V and J genes are TRBV6-1 and TRBJ1-5; TCRdb designates TRBD1, a call that cannot be tested without DNA. The V gene's germline CDR1 is MNHNS and CDR2 SASEGT. The CDR3 covers 15 residues. CDR3 region: CASRPQDSSNQPQHF.

The V call is TRBV9, the J call TRBJ1-1; the TRBD1 assignment by TCRdb is unverifiable without DNA. Per germline, CDR1 SGDLS and CDR2 YYNGEE. CDR3 length: 15 residues. The CDR3: CASSPRQGGATEAFF.

V and J are TRBV6-1 and TRBJ2-1; the TRBD2 assignment by TCRdb is unverifiable without DNA. The CDR3 loop spans 15 amino acids. CDR1 is MNHNS, CDR2 SASEGT, per germline. The CDR3 is CASRPLAGASNEQFF.

The V and J genes are TRBV6-1 and TRBJ1-2; absent DNA, TCRdb's TRBD1 call cannot be checked. The germline CDR1 and CDR2 sequences are MNHNS and SASEGT. The CDR3 spans 14 residues. CDR3 amino acids: CASSRQGRDYGYTF.

The rearrangement uses TRBV5-4 and TRBJ2-3; TCRdb selects TRBD2, and the lack of DNA leaves this call unchecked. This CDR3 is 19 amino acids long. Germline V lookup: CDR1 SGHNT, CDR2 YYREEE (reference sequence). CDR3 loop: CASSSRPDLTSGSTDTQYF.

V gene TRBV6-4 combines with J gene TRBJ2-6; the D call from TCRdb, TRBD1, cannot be confirmed without DNA. This CDR3 spans 19 amino acids. Germline CDR1 and CDR2: MRHNA and SNTAGT. The CDR3 protein is CASSDSMAGGLSGANVLTF.

This rearrangement joins TRBV11-2 to TRBJ1-4; the D call of TRBD1 rests on TCRdb alone, since no DNA is present to check it. The CDR3 runs to 15 residues. Germline V gene sequence: CDR1 SGHAT, CDR2 FQNNGV. The CDR3 here is CASSRRGTALEKLFF.

The V call is TRBV11-2, the J call TRBJ2-7; TCRdb proposes TRBD1, but this gene call is untestable without DNA. The CDR3 runs to 14 residues. CDR1 SGHAT and CDR2 FQNNGV come from the germline V gene. The CDR3 reads CASNGPPPFHEQYF. Based on the CDR3 plus reference TRBV11-2 and TRBJ2-7, the full variable domain is EAGVAQSPRYKIIEKRQSVAFWCNPISGHATLYWYQQILGQGPKLLIQFQNNGVVDDSQLPKDRFSAERLKGVDSTLKIQPAKLEDSAVYLCASNGPPPFHEQYFGPGTRLTVT.

The chain joins TRBV3-1 to TRBJ1-2; TCRdb lists TRBD1, though no DNA is available to test this call. The CDR3 is 13 amino acids. Germline V CDR1 and CDR2: LGHDT, YNNKEL (reference sequence). CDR3 amino acids: CASSQYTGGGYTF.

The V gene is TRBV2, the J gene TRBJ1-5; TCRdb's D gene call, TRBD1, goes unchecked for lack of DNA. This CDR3 region has 15 residues. CDR1 is SNHLY, CDR2 FYNNEI, per germline. The chain's CDR3 is CASSVGTGDSQPQHF.

The chain uses TRBV5-1 and TRBJ1-5; TCRdb's D call of TRBD1 is untestable without DNA. Per germline, CDR1 SGHRS and CDR2 YFSETQ. The length of the CDR3 is 16 residues. The CDR3 loop reads CASSLTGTGVNQPQHF.